This is a list of T cell receptor beta chains from one sample in a study of blood T cell repertoires in COVID-19. Assay: immunoSEQ multiplex PCR; the TCRdb copy retains only in-frame clones and omits some. The repertoire holds under 250,000 clones, with 65% to 85% as singletons. Sequencing was carried out using peripheral blood. Source of these receptors: a middle-aged man with active or convalescent COVID-19. Each CDR3 is given with its conserved first and last residue. Fields, in order: clone size, J gene, D gene, V gene, CDR3 protein, CDR3 DNA. D genes are given only for firm matches. Size is stated for part of the rows, as once, few or many counts, or as a class when the clone is expanded.

abundance: -; j_gene: TRBJ1-6; d_gene: -; v_gene: TRBV30; CDR3aa: CAWSEGGRSPLHF; CDR3nt: TGTGCCTGGAGTGAGGGGGGGCGTTCACCCCTCCACTTT
abundance: -; j_gene: TRBJ1-2; d_gene: TRBD1; v_gene: TRBV27; CDR3aa: CASSYRGNTAGGYTF; CDR3nt: TGTGCCAGCAGTTACAGGGGTAATACTGCCGGGGGCTACACCTTC
abundance: -; j_gene: TRBJ2-7; d_gene: -; v_gene: TRBV11-1; CDR3aa: CASSLRGSYEQYF; CDR3nt: TGTGCCAGCAGCTTAAGAGGTAGCTACGAGCAGTACTTC
abundance: -; j_gene: TRBJ2-7; d_gene: -; v_gene: TRBV3-1/TRBV3-2; CDR3aa: CASSPGTPYEQYF; CDR3nt: TGTGCCAGCAGCCCAGGGACACCCTACGAGCAGTACTTC
abundance: -; j_gene: TRBJ1-2; d_gene: TRBD1; v_gene: TRBV30; CDR3aa: CACPRDRGHPDGYTF; CDR3nt: TGTGCCTGCCCCCGGGACAGGGGGCATCCCGATGGCTACACCTTC
abundance: -; j_gene: TRBJ1-4; d_gene: TRBD1; v_gene: TRBV5-5; CDR3aa: CASSSLPGQGANEKLFF; CDR3nt: TGTGCCAGCAGCTCCTTACCGGGACAGGGGGCTAATGAAAAACTGTTTTTT
abundance: -; j_gene: TRBJ2-7; d_gene: TRBD1; v_gene: TRBV18; CDR3aa: CASSPQDRRQNEQYF; CDR3nt: TGTGCCAGCTCACCACAGGACAGGCGGCAGAACGAGCAGTACTTC
abundance: -; j_gene: TRBJ2-1; d_gene: TRBD2; v_gene: TRBV5-4; CDR3aa: CASSPRTSGDNEQFF; CDR3nt: TGTGCCAGCAGCCCCCGGACTAGCGGAGACAATGAGCAGTTCTTC
abundance: -; j_gene: TRBJ1-6; d_gene: -; v_gene: TRBV11-2; CDR3aa: CASSLGGRGDSPLHF; CDR3nt: TGTGCCAGCAGCTTAGGGGGGAGGGGAGATTCACCCCTCCACTTT
abundance: -; j_gene: TRBJ1-5; d_gene: -; v_gene: TRBV24-1; CDR3aa: CATSDHRNQPQHF; CDR3nt: TGTGCCACCAGTGATCATCGGAATCAGCCCCAGCATTTT
abundance: -; j_gene: TRBJ2-7; d_gene: TRBD2; v_gene: TRBV7-2; CDR3aa: CASSSALITSGGIYEQYF; CDR3nt: TGTGCCAGCAGCTCGGCCCTGATTACTAGCGGGGGGATCTACGAGCAGTACTTC
abundance: -; j_gene: TRBJ1-5; d_gene: -; v_gene: TRBV4-1; CDR3aa: CASSQEKFRENQPQHF; CDR3nt: TGCGCCAGCAGCCAAGAAAAATTTAGGGAGAATCAGCCCCAGCATTTT
abundance: -; j_gene: TRBJ2-7; d_gene: -; v_gene: TRBV7-9; CDR3aa: CASREGGLHEQYF; CDR3nt: TGTGCCAGCAGGGAGGGGGGGCTCCACGAGCAGTACTTC
abundance: -; j_gene: TRBJ1-5; d_gene: -; v_gene: TRBV4-3; CDR3aa: CASSQNPAVHGSNQPQHF; CDR3nt: TGCGCCAGCAGCCAAAATCCTGCGGTGCATGGAAGCAATCAGCCCCAGCATTTT
abundance: -; j_gene: TRBJ2-3; d_gene: -; v_gene: TRBV9; CDR3aa: CASSVVSSPPDTQYF; CDR3nt: TGTGCCAGCAGCGTAGTGAGTTCGCCCCCAGATACGCAGTATTTT
abundance: -; j_gene: TRBJ2-7; d_gene: TRBD2; v_gene: TRBV6-5; CDR3aa: CASSTGTSGYYEQYF; CDR3nt: TGTGCCAGCAGCACCGGGACTAGCGGGTACTACGAGCAGTACTTC
abundance: -; j_gene: TRBJ2-3; d_gene: -; v_gene: TRBV18; CDR3aa: CASSPPRKADTQYF; CDR3nt: TGTGCCAGCTCACCACCGAGGAAGGCAGATACGCAGTATTTT
abundance: -; j_gene: TRBJ2-1; d_gene: TRBD2; v_gene: TRBV9; CDR3aa: CASSPGAGGVNEQFF; CDR3nt: TGTGCCAGCAGCCCGGGGGCGGGAGGAGTCAATGAGCAGTTCTTC
abundance: once; j_gene: TRBJ1-1; d_gene: TRBD1; v_gene: TRBV11-2; CDR3aa: CASSPLRVGGLEAFF; CDR3nt: TGTGCCAGCAGCCCGTTGCGGGTAGGGGGCCTCGAAGCTTTCTTT
abundance: once; j_gene: TRBJ2-1; d_gene: -; v_gene: TRBV24-1; CDR3aa: CATSAPTRYSNEQFF; CDR3nt: TGTGCCACCAGTGCCCCGACTAGATATTCCAATGAGCAGTTCTTC
abundance: -; j_gene: TRBJ2-2; d_gene: TRBD1; v_gene: TRBV5-4; CDR3aa: CASSSGTDNGELFF; CDR3nt: TGTGCCAGCAGTTCCGGGACAGATAACGGGGAGCTGTTTTTT
abundance: -; j_gene: TRBJ2-1; d_gene: -; v_gene: TRBV30; CDR3aa: CAWSSVDIDEQFF; CDR3nt: TGTGCCTGGAGTTCAGTAGACATCGATGAGCAGTTCTTC
abundance: -; j_gene: TRBJ2-7; d_gene: -; v_gene: TRBV5-1; CDR3aa: CASSLFSTDKRQYF; CDR3nt: TGCGCCAGCAGCTTGTTCTCGACAGACAAGCGGCAGTACTTC
abundance: -; j_gene: TRBJ1-2; d_gene: TRBD1; v_gene: TRBV19; CDR3aa: CASDRAGYGYTF; CDR3nt: TGTGCCAGCGACAGGGCAGGCTATGGCTACACCTTC
abundance: -; j_gene: TRBJ1-1; d_gene: -; v_gene: TRBV29-1; CDR3aa: CSATQFDRSSEAFF; CDR3nt: TGCAGCGCCACGCAGTTTGACAGGTCCTCTGAAGCTTTCTTT
abundance: -; j_gene: TRBJ2-2; d_gene: TRBD2; v_gene: TRBV27; CDR3aa: CASSLTAGGQAGELFF; CDR3nt: TGTGCCAGCAGTTTAACCGCGGGAGGCCAGGCCGGGGAGCTGTTTTTT
abundance: many; j_gene: TRBJ1-2; d_gene: -; v_gene: TRBV11-2; CDR3aa: CASTRGASYGYTF; CDR3nt: TGTGCCAGCACCCGGGGAGCTTCCTATGGCTACACCTTC
abundance: few; j_gene: TRBJ1-4; d_gene: -; v_gene: TRBV27; CDR3aa: CASSFSGATNEKLFF; CDR3nt: TGTGCCAGCAGTTTTTCAGGGGCAACTAATGAAAAACTGTTTTTT
abundance: -; j_gene: TRBJ1-2; d_gene: -; v_gene: TRBV5-1; CDR3aa: CASRSGVAFGYTF; CDR3nt: TGCGCCAGCAGATCGGGGGTCGCCTTTGGCTACACCTTC
abundance: -; j_gene: TRBJ2-7; d_gene: -; v_gene: TRBV3-1/TRBV3-2; CDR3aa: CASSQGAGVTYEQYF; CDR3nt: TGTGCCAGCAGCCAAGGCGCCGGAGTAACCTACGAGCAGTACTTC
abundance: -; j_gene: TRBJ1-1; d_gene: -; v_gene: TRBV12-3/TRBV12-4; CDR3aa: CASSPGGSTEAFF; CDR3nt: TGTGCCAGCAGTCCCGGGGGTTCCACTGAAGCTTTCTTT
abundance: -; j_gene: TRBJ1-1; d_gene: -; v_gene: TRBV3-1/TRBV3-2; CDR3aa: CASSQVKGVPEAFF; CDR3nt: TGTGCCAGCAGCCAAGTTAAAGGGGTTCCTGAAGCTTTCTTT
abundance: once; j_gene: TRBJ2-1; d_gene: TRBD2; v_gene: TRBV4-2; CDR3aa: CASSPSGTSGGGGIYNEQFF; CDR3nt: TGTGCCAGCAGCCCCTCCGGGACTAGCGGGGGGGGTGGGATCTACAATGAGCAGTTCTTC
abundance: -; j_gene: TRBJ1-2; d_gene: -; v_gene: TRBV4-3; CDR3aa: CASSQVTANYGYTF; CDR3nt: TGCGCCAGCAGCCAAGTGACAGCCAACTATGGCTACACCTTC
abundance: -; j_gene: TRBJ1-1; d_gene: TRBD1; v_gene: TRBV28; CDR3aa: CASSETGQGPDTEAFF; CDR3nt: TGTGCCAGCAGTGAAACGGGACAGGGACCCGACACTGAAGCTTTCTTT
abundance: -; j_gene: TRBJ1-1; d_gene: TRBD1; v_gene: TRBV30; CDR3aa: CAWSGEGAGLKAFF; CDR3nt: TGTGCCTGGAGTGGAGAGGGGGCAGGGCTAAAAGCTTTCTTT
abundance: -; j_gene: TRBJ1-1; d_gene: -; v_gene: TRBV6-2/TRBV6-3; CDR3aa: CASSSNREGEAFF; CDR3nt: TGTGCCAGCAGTTCTAACAGGGAAGGGGAAGCTTTCTTT
abundance: -; j_gene: TRBJ1-2; d_gene: TRBD1; v_gene: TRBV7-9; CDR3aa: CASSPPTGAGGYTF; CDR3nt: TGTGCCAGCAGCCCCCCGACAGGGGCTGGCGGCTACACCTTC
abundance: -; j_gene: TRBJ1-1; d_gene: TRBD1; v_gene: TRBV30; CDR3aa: CAWTPGTGAFF; CDR3nt: TGTGCCTGGACCCCCGGGACAGGCGCTTTCTTT
abundance: -; j_gene: TRBJ2-7; d_gene: TRBD1; v_gene: TRBV2; CDR3aa: CASSQEGFGQGEQYF; CDR3nt: TGTGCCAGCAGTCAAGAGGGATTTGGACAGGGGGAGCAGTACTTC
abundance: -; j_gene: TRBJ1-1; d_gene: TRBD1; v_gene: TRBV28; CDR3aa: CASSLGQGVAFF; CDR3nt: TGTGCCAGCAGTTTAGGACAGGGGGTAGCTTTCTTT
abundance: -; j_gene: TRBJ2-7; d_gene: TRBD1; v_gene: TRBV2; CDR3aa: CASSQGQGASNF; CDR3nt: TGTGCCAGCAGCCAGGGACAGGGGGCGTCGAACTTC
abundance: -; j_gene: TRBJ1-4; d_gene: -; v_gene: TRBV11-3; CDR3aa: CASSTIVPLTHNEKLFF; CDR3nt: TGTGCCAGCTCTACGATCGTGCCCCTTACTCATAATGAAAAACTGTTTTTT
abundance: -; j_gene: TRBJ1-2; d_gene: TRBD1; v_gene: TRBV27; CDR3aa: CASSFSQGNYGYTF; CDR3nt: TGTGCCAGCAGTTTTTCACAGGGGAACTATGGCTACACCTTC
abundance: -; j_gene: TRBJ1-1; d_gene: -; v_gene: TRBV5-1; CDR3aa: CASSFSTAEDKAFF; CDR3nt: TGCGCCAGCAGCTTTTCGACCGCCGAGGATAAAGCTTTCTTT
abundance: -; j_gene: TRBJ1-2; d_gene: -; v_gene: TRBV2; CDR3aa: CASQDTSNYGYTF; CDR3nt: TGTGCCAGCCAGGACACTTCTAACTATGGCTACACCTTC
abundance: -; j_gene: TRBJ2-7; d_gene: TRBD2; v_gene: TRBV6-1; CDR3aa: CASSLGLVFTEQYF; CDR3nt: TGTGCCAGCAGCTTGGGACTAGTTTTTACCGAGCAGTACTTC